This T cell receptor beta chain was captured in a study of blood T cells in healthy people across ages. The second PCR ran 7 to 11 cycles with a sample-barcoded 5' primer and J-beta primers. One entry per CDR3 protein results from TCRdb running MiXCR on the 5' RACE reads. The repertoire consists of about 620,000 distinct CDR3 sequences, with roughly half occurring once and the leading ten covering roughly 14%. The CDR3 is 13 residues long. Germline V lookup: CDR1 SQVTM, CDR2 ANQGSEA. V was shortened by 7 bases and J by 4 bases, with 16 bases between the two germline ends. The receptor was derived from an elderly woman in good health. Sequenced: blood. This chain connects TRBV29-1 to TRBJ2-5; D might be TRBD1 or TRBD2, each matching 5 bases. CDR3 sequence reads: CSAGGWSAETQYF. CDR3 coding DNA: TGCAGCGCTGGGGGTTGGAGTGCAGAGACCCAGTACTTC.